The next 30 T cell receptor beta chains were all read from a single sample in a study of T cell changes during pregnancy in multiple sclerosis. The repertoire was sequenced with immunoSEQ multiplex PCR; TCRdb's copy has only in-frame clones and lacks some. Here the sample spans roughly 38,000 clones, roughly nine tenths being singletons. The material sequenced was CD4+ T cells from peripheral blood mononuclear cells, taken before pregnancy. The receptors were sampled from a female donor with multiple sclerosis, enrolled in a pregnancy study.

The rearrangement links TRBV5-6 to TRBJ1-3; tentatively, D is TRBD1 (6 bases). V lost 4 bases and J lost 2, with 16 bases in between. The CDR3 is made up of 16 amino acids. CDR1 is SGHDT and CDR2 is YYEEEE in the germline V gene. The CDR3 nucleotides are TGTGCCAGCAGCGTACGATTTCCAGGGGCTGGAAACACCATATATTTT. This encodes CASSVRFPGAGNTIYF.

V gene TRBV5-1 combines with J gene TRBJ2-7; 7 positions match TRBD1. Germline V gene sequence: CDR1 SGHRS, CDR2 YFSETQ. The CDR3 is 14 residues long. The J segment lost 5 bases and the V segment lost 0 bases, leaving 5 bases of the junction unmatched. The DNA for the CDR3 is TGCGCCAGCAGCTTGGTAGGGGGCAGCGACGAGCAGTACTTC. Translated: CASSLVGGSDEQYF. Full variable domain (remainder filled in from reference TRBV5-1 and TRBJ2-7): KAGVTQTPRYLIKTRGQQVTLSCSPISGHRSVSWYQQTPGQGLQFLFEYFSETQRNKGNFPGRFSGRQFSNSRSEMNVSTLELGDSALYLCASSLVGGSDEQYFGPGTRLTVT.

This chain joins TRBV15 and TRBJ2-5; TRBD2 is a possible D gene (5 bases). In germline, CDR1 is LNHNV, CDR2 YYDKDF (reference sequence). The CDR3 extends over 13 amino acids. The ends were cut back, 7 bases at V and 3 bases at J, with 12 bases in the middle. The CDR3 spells CATTRGSEETQYF. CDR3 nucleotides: TGTGCCACCACTCGAGGGTCCGAAGAGACCCAGTACTTC. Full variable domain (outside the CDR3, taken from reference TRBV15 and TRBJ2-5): DAMVIQNPRYQVTQFGKPVTLSCSQTLNHNVMYWYQQKSSQAPKLLFHYYDKDFNNEADTPDNFQSRRPNTSFCFLDIRSPGLGDTAMYLCATTRGSEETQYFGPGTRLLVL.

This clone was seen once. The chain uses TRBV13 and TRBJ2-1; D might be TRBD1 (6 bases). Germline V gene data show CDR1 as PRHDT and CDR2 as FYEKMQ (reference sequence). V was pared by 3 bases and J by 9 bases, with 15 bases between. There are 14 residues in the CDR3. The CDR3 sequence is CASSFGVGDTEQFF. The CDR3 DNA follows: TGTGCCAGCAGCTTCGGAGTTGGGGACACTGAGCAGTTCTTC.

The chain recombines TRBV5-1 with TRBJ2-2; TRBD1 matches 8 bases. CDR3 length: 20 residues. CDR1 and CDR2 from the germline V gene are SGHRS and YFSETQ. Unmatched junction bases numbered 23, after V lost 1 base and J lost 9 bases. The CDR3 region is CASSLSPGQASGVSRRELFF. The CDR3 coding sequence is TGCGCCAGCAGCTTGTCTCCGGGACAGGCTTCAGGGGTGTCTCGAAGGGAGCTGTTTTTT.

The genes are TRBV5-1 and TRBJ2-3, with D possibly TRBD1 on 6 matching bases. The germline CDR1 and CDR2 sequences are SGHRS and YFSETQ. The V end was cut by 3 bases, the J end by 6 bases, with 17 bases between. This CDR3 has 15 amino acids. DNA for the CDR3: TGCGCCAGCAGCTGGTCCGGGACAACAGGGGATACGCAGTATTTT. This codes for CASSWSGTTGDTQYF.

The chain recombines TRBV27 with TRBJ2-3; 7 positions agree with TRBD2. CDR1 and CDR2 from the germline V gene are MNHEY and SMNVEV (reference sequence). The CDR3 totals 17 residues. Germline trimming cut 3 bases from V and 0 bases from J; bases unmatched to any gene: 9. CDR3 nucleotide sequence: TGTGCCAGCAGTTTGACTAGCCGCCTAACTAGCACAGATACGCAGTATTTT. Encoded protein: CASSLTSRLTSTDTQYF.

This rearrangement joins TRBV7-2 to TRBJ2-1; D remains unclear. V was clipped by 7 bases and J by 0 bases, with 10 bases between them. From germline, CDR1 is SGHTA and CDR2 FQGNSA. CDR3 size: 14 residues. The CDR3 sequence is CASTLSSSYNEQFF. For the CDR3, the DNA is TGTGCCAGCACCCTCTCGAGCTCCTACAATGAGCAGTTCTTC.

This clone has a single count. CDR3 in DNA: TGTGCCAGCAGAAACCAGGGGACCTACGAGCAGTACTTC. Protein sequence: CASRNQGTYEQYF. V usage is TRBV2 and J usage is TRBJ2-7, with D possibly matching TRBD1 (6 bases). Germline V gene lookup returns CDR1 SNHLY and CDR2 FYNNEI. The V and J ends lost 6 bases and 2 bases respectively, with 11 bases between them. The CDR3 totals 13 residues.

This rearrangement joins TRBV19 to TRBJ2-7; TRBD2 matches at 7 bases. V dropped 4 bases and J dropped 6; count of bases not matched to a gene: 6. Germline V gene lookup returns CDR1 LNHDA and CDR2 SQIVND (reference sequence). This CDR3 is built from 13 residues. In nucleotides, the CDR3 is TGTGCCAGTAGTACGGCGGGAGTGGGCGAGCAGTACTTC. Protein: CASSTAGVGEQYF.

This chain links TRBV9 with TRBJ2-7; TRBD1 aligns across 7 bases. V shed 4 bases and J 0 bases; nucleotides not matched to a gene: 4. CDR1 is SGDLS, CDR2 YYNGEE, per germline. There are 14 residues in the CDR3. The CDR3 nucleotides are TGTGCCAGCAGCCGCTGGGACAGCTCCTACGAGCAGTACTTC. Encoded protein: CASSRWDSSYEQYF. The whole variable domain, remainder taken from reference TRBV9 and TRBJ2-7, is DSGVTQTPKHLITATGQRVTLRCSPRSGDLSVYWYQQSLDQGLQFLIQYYNGEERAKGNILERFSAQQFPDLHSELNLSSLELGDSALYFCASSRWDSSYEQYFGPGTRLTVT.

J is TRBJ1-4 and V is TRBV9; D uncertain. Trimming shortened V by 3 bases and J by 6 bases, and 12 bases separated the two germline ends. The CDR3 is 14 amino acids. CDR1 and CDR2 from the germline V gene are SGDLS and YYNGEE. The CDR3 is CASSERPGDEKLFF. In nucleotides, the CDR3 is TGTGCCAGCAGCGAGAGGCCCGGGGATGAAAAACTGTTTTTT.

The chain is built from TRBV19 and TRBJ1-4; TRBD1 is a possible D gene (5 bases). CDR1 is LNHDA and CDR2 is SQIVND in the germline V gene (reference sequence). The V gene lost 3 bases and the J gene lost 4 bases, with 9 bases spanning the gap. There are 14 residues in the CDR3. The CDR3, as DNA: TGTGCCAGTAGTATTTCACAGGTTAATGAAAAACTGTTTTTT. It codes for CASSISQVNEKLFF.

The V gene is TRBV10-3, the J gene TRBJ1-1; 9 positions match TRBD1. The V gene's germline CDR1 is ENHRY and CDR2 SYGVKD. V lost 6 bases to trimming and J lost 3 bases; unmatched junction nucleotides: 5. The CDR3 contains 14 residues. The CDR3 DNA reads TGTGCCATCAGGGGACAGGGAGGCCACACTGAAGCTTTCTTT. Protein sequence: CAIRGQGGHTEAFF.

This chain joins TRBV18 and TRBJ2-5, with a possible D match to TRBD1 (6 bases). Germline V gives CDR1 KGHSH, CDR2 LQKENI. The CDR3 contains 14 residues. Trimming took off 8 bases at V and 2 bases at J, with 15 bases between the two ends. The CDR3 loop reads CASRRGQFQETQYF. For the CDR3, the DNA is TGTGCCAGCCGACGAGGACAGTTTCAAGAGACCCAGTACTTC.

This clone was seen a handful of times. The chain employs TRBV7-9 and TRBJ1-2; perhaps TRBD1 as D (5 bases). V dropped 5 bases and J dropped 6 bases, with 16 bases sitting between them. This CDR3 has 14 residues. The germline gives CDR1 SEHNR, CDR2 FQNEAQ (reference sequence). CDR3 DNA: TGTGCCAGCAGCCAGGACATCCTCGGCGATGGCTACACCTTC. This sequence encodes CASSQDILGDGYTF.

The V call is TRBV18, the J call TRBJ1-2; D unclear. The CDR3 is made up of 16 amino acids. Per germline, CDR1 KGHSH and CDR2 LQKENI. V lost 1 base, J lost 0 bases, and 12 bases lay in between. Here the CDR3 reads CASSPLPDLANYGYTF. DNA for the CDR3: TGTGCCAGCTCACCACTGCCAGACTTAGCTAACTATGGCTACACCTTC.

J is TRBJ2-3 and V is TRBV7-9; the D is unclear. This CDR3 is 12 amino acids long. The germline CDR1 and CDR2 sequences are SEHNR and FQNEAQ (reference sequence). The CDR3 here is CADLVGANTQYF. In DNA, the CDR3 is TGTGCTGATTTAGTAGGAGCGAATACGCAGTATTTT.

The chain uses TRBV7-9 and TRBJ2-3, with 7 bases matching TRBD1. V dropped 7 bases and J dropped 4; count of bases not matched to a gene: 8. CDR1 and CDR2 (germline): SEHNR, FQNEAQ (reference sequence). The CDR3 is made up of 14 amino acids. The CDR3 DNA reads TGTGCCAGCATTATAGGGGGCTGGTCAGATACGCAGTATTTT. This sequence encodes CASIIGGWSDTQYF.

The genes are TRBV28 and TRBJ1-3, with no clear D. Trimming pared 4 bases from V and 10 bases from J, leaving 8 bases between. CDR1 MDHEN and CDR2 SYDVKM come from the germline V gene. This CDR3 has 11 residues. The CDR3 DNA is TGTGCCAGCAGTTCTCTGCTAACCATATATTTT. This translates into CASSSLLTIYF. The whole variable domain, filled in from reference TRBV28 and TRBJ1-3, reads DVKVTQSSRYLVKRTGEKVFLECVQDMDHENMFWYRQDPGLGLRLIYFSYDVKMKEKGDIPEGYSVSREKKERFSLILESASTNQTSMYLCASSSLLTIYFGEGSWLTVV.

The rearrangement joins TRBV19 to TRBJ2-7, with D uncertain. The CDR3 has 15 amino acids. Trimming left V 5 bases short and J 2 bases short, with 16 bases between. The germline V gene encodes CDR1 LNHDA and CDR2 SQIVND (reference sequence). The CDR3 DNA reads TGTGCCAGTAGTCCTAGAGCAGACCAGACCTACGAGCAGTACTTC. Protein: CASSPRADQTYEQYF.

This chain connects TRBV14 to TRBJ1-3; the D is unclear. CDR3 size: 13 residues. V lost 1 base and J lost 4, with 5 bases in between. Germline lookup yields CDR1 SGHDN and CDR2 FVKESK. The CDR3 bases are TGTGCCAGCAGCCAAGTATCCGGAAACACCATATATTTT. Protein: CASSQVSGNTIYF.

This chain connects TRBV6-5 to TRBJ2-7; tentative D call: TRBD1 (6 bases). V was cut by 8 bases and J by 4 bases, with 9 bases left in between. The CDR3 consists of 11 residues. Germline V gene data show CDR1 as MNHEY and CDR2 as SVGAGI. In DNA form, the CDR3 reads TGTGCCAGCGTCCAGGGGTACGAGCAGTACTTC. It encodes CASVQGYEQYF.

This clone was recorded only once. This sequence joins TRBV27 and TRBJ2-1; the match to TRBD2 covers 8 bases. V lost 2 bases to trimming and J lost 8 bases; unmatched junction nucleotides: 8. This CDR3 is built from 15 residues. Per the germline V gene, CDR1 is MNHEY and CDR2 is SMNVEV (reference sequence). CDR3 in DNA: TGTGCCAGCAGTTTAACCGGGACTAGAGGCGATGAGCAGTTCTTC. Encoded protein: CASSLTGTRGDEQFF.

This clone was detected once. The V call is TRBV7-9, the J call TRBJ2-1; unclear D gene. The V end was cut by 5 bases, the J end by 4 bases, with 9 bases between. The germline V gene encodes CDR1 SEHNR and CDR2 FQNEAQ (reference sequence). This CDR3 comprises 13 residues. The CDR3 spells CASSLGLYNEQFF. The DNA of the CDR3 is TGTGCCAGCAGCCTAGGGCTTTACAATGAGCAGTTCTTC. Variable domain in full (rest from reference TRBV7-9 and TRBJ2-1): DTGVSQNPRHKITKRGQNVTFRCDPISEHNRLYWYRQTLGQGPEFLTYFQNEAQLEKSRLLSDRFSAERPKGSFSTLEIQRTEQGDSAMYLCASSLGLYNEQFFGPGTRLTVL.

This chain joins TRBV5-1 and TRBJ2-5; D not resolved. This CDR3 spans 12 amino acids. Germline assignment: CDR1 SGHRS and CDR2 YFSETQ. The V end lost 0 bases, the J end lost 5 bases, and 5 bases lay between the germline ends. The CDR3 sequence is CASSLVGETQYF. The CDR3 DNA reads TGCGCCAGCAGCTTGGTCGGGGAGACCCAGTACTTC.

CDR3 in amino acids: CASSLQGVRTNEKLFF. CDR3 bases: TGTGCCAGCAGCCTTCAGGGTGTGCGGACTAATGAAAAACTGTTTTTT. The rearrangement uses TRBV7-2 and TRBJ1-4, with a tentative D call TRBD1 (5 bases). Germline CDR1 reads SGHTA; CDR2 reads FQGNSA. This CDR3 contains 16 residues. V was shortened by 5 bases and J by 2 bases, with 15 bases between the two germline ends.

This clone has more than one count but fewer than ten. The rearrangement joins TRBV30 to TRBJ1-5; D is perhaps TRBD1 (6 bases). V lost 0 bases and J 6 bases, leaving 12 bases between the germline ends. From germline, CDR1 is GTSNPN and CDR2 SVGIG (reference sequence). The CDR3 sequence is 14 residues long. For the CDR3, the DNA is TGTGCCTGGAGTGTAAGCAGGGGAATTCAGCCCCAGCATTTT. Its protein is CAWSVSRGIQPQHF.

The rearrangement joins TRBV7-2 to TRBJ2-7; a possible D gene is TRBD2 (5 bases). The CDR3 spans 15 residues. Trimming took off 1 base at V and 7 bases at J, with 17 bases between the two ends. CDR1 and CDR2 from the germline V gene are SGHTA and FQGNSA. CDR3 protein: CASSLGADPLGEQYF. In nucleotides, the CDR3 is TGTGCCAGCAGCTTAGGAGCGGACCCTCTAGGGGAGCAGTACTTC.

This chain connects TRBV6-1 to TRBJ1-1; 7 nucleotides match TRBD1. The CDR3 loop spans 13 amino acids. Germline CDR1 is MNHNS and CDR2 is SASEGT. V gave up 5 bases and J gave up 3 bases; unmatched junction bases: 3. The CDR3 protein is CASSPRGDTEAFF. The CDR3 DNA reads TGTGCCAGCAGTCCCAGGGGGGACACTGAAGCTTTCTTT.